Detailed here is one TCR beta chain. Its antigen is as yet unknown. The sample is drawn from a study of blood T cells in healthy people across ages. Per the germline V gene, CDR1 is KGHSH and CDR2 is LQKENI. V lost 1 base and J 5 bases, leaving 12 bases between the germline ends. The CDR3 consists of 14 residues. Study conclusions and caveats: CMV status of donors was unknown, possibly confounding expanded clonotype changes.

PCR was performed a second time for roughly 7 to 11 cycles using a sample-barcoded 5' primer and a J-beta primer mix. TCRdb passed the 5' RACE reads through MiXCR, listing each CDR3 protein once. The profile shows around 1.5 million distinct CDR3 sequences, about 31% of them singletons. The material sequenced was blood. The source of this sequence is a woman aged 30 to 39 in good health. V and J are TRBV18 and TRBJ2-7; the D gene is possibly TRBD2 (7 bases). The DNA of the CDR3 is TGTGCCAGCTCACCACGGGGGGGGCCCGACGAGCAGTACTTC. This encodes CASSPRGGPDEQYF.